This T cell receptor (beta chain) derives from a study of graft-versus-host responses after intestinal transplantation. In the case of this clone: Antigen unknown.

The repertoire was sequenced with immunoSEQ multiplex PCR; TCRdb's copy has only in-frame clones and lacks some. The sample records around 13,000 clones, roughly 74% being singletons. J gave up 3 bases and V 4 bases, and 7 bases lay outside the gene matches. Germline CDR1 reads SGHRS; CDR2 reads YFSETQ. The CDR3 runs 15 residues. Intraepithelial and lamina propria lymphocytes were isolated from graft specimens. Points from the study as a whole: GvH clonotypes were identified within recipient marrow, with a subset emerging first in ileum or blood. Early post-transplant HvG declines showed an association with peak circulating GvH clone levels.

The sample in question was ileum tissue, obtained 16 days after intestinal transplant. The origin of this receptor is a human patient who received an intestinal transplant, so some T cells may come from the graft donor. The V call is TRBV5-1, the J call TRBJ2-1, with TRBD2 matching 7 bases. CDR3 sequence reads: CASSPIASGYNEQFF. The CDR3 coding sequence is TGCGCCAGCAGCCCTATCGCTAGCGGCTACAATGAGCAGTTCTTC.